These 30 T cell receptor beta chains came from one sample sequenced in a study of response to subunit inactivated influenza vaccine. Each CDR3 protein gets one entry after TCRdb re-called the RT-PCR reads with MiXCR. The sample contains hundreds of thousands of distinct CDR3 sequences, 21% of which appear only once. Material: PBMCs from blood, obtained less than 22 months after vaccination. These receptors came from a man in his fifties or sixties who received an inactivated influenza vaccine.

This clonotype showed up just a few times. The CDR3, as DNA: TGTGCCAGCAGCCAAAGCTCTTATAGGGCCCTCTTTGGGACCCAGTACTTC. Protein sequence: CASSQSSYRALFGTQYF. The chain links TRBV3-1 to TRBJ2-5, with no clear D. Germline CDR1 LGHDT, CDR2 YNNKEL (reference sequence). The CDR3 totals 17 residues. V gave up 2 bases and J gave up 7 bases, with 23 bases separating them.

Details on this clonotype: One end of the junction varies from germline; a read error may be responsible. CDR3 bases: TGTGCCAGCAGTTACTTAGGGGATGAAAAAGTGTTTTTT. Protein: CASSYLGDEKVFF. The chain has TRBV6-5 and TRBJ1-4; D is perhaps TRBD1 (5 bases). The germline gives CDR1 MNHEY, CDR2 SVGAGI. CDR3 length: 13 amino acids.

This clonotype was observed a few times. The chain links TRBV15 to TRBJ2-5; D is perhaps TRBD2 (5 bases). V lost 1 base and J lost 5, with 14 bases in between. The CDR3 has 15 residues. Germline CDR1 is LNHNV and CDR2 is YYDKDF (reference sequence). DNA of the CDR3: TGTGCCACCAGCAGAGTACGATCCCCGGGGGAGACCCAGTACTTC. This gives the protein CATSRVRSPGETQYF.

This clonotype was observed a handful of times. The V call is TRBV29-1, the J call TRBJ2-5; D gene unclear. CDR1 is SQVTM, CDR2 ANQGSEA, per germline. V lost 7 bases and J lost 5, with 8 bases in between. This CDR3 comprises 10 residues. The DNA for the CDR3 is TGCAGCGCCTTCCTCGAGACCCAGTACTTC. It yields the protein CSAFLETQYF.

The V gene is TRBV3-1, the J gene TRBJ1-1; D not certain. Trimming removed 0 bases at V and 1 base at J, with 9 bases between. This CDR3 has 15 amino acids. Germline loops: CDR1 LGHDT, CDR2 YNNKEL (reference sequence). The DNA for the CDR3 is TGTGCCAGCAGCCAAGACATGGGATGGAACACTGAAGCTTTCTTT. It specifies CASSQDMGWNTEAFF.

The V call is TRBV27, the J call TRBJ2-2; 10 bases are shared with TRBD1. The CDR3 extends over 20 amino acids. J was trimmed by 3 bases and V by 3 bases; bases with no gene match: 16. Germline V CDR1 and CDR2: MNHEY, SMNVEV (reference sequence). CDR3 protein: CASSLSPGQGRAVDTGELFF. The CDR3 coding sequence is TGTGCCAGCAGTTTGTCCCCGGGACAGGGGAGGGCGGTTGACACCGGGGAGCTGTTTTTT.

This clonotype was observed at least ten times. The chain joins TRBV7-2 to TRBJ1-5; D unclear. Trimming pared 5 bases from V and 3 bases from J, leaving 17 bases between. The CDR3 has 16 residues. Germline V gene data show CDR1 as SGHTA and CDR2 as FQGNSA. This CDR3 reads CASSRDSGLHNQPQHF. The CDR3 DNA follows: TGTGCCAGCAGCCGAGATTCCGGCCTGCACAATCAGCCCCAGCATTTT.

The CDR3 is CASSSGQGWNIQYF. The CDR3 nucleotides are TGTGCCAGCAGCTCAGGACAGGGATGGAACATTCAGTACTTC. The chain uses TRBV7-9 and TRBJ2-4; TRBD1 aligns across 8 bases. CDR1 is SEHNR and CDR2 is FQNEAQ in the germline V gene (reference sequence). After removal of 4 bases from V and 7 bases from J, the junction contained 6 bases not matched to a gene. The CDR3 consists of 14 residues.

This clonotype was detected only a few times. CDR3 protein: CSVNLGQNQPQHF. In DNA form, the CDR3 reads TGCAGCGTGAATCTGGGACAGAATCAGCCCCAGCATTTT. This chain links TRBV29-1 with TRBJ1-5, with TRBD1 identical over 7 bases. V dropped 6 bases and J dropped 4; count of bases not matched to a gene: 6. Per the germline V gene, CDR1 is SQVTM and CDR2 is ANQGSEA. This CDR3 comprises 13 residues.

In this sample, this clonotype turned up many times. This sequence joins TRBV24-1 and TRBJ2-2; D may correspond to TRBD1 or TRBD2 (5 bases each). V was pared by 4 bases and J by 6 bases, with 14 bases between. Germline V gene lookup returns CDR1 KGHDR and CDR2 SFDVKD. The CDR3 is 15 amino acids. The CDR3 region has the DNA TGTGCCACCAGTGAAGGGCGAGGGGCACCCGGGGAGCTGTTTTTT. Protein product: CATSEGRGAPGELFF.

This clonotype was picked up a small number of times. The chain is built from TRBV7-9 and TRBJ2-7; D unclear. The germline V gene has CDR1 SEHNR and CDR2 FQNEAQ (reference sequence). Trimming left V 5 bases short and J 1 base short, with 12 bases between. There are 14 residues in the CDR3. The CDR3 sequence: CASSPGLGSYEQYF. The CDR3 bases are TGTGCCAGCAGCCCCGGTCTGGGTTCCTACGAGCAGTACTTC.

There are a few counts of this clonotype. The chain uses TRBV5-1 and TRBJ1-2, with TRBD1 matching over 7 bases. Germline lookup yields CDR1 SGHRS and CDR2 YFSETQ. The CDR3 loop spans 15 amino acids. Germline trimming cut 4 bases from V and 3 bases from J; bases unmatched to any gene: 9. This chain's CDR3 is CASSARDRSYYGYTF. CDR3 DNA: TGCGCCAGCAGCGCCCGGGACAGATCCTACTATGGCTACACCTTC.

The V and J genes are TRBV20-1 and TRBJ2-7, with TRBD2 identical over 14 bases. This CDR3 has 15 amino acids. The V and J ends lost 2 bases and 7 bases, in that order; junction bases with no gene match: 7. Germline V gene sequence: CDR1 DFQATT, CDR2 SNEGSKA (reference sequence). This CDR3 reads CSARPTSGRAREQYF. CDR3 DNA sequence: TGCAGTGCTAGACCGACTAGCGGGAGGGCCCGAGAGCAGTACTTC.

The CDR3 is CASSQDGLYPNIQYF. The CDR3 coding sequence is TGCGCCAGCAGCCAAGATGGGTTATACCCAAACATTCAGTACTTC. J is TRBJ2-4 and V is TRBV4-3; D unresolved. With 0 bases removed from V and 6 bases from J, the gap between germline ends came to 12 bases. Germline V gene lookup returns CDR1 LGHNA and CDR2 YSLEER. This CDR3 has 15 residues.

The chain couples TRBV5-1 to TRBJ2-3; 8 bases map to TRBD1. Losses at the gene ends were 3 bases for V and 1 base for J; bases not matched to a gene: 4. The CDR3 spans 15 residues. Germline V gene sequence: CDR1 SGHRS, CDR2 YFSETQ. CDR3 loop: CASSWTGTRTDTQYF. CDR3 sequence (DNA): TGCGCCAGCAGCTGGACAGGGACTCGCACAGATACGCAGTATTTT. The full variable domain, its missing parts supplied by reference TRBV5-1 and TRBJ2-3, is KAGVTQTPRYLIKTRGQQVTLSCSPISGHRSVSWYQQTPGQGLQFLFEYFSETQRNKGNFPGRFSGRQFSNSRSEMNVSTLELGDSALYLCASSWTGTRTDTQYFGPGTRLTVL.

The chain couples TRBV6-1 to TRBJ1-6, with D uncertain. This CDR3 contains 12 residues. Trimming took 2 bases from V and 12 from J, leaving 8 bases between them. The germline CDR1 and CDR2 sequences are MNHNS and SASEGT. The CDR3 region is CASSEPREPLHF. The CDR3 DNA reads TGTGCCAGCAGTGAACCGCGGGAACCCCTCCACTTT.

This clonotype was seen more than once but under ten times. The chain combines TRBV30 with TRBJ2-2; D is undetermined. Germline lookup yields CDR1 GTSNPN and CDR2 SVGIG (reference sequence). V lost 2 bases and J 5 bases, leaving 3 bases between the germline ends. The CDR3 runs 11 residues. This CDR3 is CAWSQTGELFF. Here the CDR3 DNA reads TGTGCCTGGAGTCAGACCGGGGAGCTGTTTTTT.

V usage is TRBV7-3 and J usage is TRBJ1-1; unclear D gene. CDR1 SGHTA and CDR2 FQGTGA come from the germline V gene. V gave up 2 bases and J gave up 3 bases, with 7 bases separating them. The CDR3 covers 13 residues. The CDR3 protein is CASSLSTDTEAFF. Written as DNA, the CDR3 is TGTGCCAGCAGCTTATCAACAGACACTGAAGCTTTCTTT.

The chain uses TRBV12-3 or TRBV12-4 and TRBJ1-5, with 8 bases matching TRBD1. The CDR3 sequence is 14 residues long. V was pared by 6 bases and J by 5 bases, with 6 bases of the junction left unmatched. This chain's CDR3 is CASRTGQGHQPQHF. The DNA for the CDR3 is TGTGCCAGCAGGACTGGACAGGGACATCAGCCCCAGCATTTT.

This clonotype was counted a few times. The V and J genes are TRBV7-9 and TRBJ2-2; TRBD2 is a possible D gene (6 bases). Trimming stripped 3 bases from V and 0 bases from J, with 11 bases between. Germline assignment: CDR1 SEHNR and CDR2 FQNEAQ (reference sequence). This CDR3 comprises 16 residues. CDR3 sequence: CASSLTGTSNTGELFF. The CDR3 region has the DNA TGTGCCAGCAGCTTGACCGGGACTTCGAACACCGGGGAGCTGTTTTTT.

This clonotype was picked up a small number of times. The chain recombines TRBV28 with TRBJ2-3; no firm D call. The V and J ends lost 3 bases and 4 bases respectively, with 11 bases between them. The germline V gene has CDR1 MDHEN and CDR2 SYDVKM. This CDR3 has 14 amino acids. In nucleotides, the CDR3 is TGTGCCAGCAGTTTTGAACTCCGGCCAGATACGCAGTATTTT. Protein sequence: CASSFELRPDTQYF.

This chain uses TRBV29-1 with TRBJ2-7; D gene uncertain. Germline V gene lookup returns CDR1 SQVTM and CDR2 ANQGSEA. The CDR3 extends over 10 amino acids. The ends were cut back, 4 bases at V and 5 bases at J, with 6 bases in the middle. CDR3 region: CSVGENEQYF. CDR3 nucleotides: TGCAGCGTTGGAGAGAACGAGCAGTACTTC.

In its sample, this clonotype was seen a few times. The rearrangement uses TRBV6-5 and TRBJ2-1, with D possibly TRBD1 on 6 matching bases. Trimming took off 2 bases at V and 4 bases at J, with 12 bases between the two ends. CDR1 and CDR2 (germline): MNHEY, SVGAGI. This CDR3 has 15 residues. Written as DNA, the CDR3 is TGTGCCAGCAGTTACCGTTTGGACAGATACAATGAGCAGTTCTTC. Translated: CASSYRLDRYNEQFF.

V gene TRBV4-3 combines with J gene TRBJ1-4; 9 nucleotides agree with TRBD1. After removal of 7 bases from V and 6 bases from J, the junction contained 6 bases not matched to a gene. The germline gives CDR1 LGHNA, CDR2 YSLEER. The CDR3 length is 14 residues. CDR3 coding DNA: TGCGCCAGCACCGTCGGGACAGGGCATGAAAAACTGTTTTTT. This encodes CASTVGTGHEKLFF.

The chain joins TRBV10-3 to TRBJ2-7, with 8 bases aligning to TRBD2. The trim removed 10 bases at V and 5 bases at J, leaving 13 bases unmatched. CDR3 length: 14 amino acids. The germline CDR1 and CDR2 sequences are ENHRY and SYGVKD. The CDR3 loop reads CATQRELIGDEQYF. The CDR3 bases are TGTGCCACCCAGCGGGAGCTGATCGGTGACGAGCAGTACTTC.

In DNA, the CDR3 is TGTGCCAGCAGCCCCCTGGGGGGGGCGATTGGTTCGGGCTACACCTTC. Its translation: CASSPLGGAIGSGYTF. This chain joins TRBV11-2 and TRBJ1-2; D possibly corresponds to TRBD1 (6 bases). Germline V gives CDR1 SGHAT, CDR2 FQNNGV. Trimming pared 5 bases from V and 8 bases from J, leaving 24 bases between. CDR3 length: 16 amino acids.

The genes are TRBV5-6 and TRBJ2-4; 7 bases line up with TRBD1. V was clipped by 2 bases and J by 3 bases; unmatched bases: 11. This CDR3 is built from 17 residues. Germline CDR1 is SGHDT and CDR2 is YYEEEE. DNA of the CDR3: TGTGCCAGCAGCTTAGGTGTCCGGGACAGTCTCAAAAACATTCAGTACTTC. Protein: CASSLGVRDSLKNIQYF.

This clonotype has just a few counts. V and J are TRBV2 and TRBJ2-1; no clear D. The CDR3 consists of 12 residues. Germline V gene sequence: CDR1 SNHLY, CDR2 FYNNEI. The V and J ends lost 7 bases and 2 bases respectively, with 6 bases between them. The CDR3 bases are TGTGCCAGCAAAAGGACCTACAATGAGCAGTTCTTC. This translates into CASKRTYNEQFF.

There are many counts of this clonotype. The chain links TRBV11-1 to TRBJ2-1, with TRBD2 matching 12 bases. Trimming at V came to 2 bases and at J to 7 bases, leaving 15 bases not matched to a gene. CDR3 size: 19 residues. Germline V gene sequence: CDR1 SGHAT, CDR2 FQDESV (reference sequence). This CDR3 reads CASSLRALAGGPVGNEQFF. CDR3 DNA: TGTGCCAGCAGCTTACGTGCTCTAGCGGGAGGGCCAGTGGGAAATGAGCAGTTCTTC.

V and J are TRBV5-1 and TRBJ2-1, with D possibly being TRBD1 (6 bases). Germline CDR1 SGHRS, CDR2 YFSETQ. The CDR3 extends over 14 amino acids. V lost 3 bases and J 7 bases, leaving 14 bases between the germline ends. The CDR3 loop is CASSSRLQGNEQFF. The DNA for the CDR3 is TGCGCCAGCAGCTCCCGATTACAGGGAAATGAGCAGTTCTTC.